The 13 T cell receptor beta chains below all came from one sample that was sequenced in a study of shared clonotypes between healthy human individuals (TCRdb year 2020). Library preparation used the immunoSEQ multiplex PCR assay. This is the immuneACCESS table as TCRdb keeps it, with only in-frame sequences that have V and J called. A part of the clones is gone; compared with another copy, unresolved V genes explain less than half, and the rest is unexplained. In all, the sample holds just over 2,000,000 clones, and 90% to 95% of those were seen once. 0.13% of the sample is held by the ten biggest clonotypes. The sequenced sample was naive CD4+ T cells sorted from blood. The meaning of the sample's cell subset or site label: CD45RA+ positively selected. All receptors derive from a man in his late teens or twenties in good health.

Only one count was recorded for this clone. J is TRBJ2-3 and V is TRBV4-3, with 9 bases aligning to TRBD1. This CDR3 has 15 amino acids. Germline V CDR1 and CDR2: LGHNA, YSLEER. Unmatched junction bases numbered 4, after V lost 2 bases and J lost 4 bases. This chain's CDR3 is CASSQTGGSADTQYF. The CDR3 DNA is TGCGCCAGCAGCCAAACAGGGGGCAGCGCAGATACGCAGTATTTT.

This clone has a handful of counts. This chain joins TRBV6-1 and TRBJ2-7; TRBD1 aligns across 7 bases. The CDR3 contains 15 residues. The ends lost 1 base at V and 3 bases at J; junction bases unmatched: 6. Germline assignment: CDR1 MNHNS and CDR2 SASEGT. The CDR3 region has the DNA TGTGCCAGCAGTGAAGGAGAAGGGGGCATCTACGAGCAGTACTTC. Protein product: CASSEGEGGIYEQYF.

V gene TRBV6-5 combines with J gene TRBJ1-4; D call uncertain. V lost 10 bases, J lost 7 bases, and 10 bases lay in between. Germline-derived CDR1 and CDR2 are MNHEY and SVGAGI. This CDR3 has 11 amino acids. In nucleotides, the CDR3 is TGTGCCATCCCTTTCCCTGAAAAACTGTTTTTT. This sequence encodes CAIPFPEKLFF.

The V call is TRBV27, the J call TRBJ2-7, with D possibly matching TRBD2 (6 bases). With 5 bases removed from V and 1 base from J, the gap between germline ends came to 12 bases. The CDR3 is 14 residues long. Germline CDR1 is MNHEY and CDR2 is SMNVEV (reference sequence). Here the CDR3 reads CASSGTWGSYEQYF. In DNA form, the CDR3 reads TGTGCCAGCAGTGGGACTTGGGGGTCCTACGAGCAGTACTTC.

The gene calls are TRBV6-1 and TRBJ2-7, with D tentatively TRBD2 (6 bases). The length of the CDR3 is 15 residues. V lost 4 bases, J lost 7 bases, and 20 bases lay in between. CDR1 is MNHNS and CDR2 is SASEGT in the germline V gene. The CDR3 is CASSVGAGNLLEQYF. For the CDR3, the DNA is TGTGCCAGCAGTGTTGGGGCGGGGAACCTCCTGGAGCAGTACTTC.

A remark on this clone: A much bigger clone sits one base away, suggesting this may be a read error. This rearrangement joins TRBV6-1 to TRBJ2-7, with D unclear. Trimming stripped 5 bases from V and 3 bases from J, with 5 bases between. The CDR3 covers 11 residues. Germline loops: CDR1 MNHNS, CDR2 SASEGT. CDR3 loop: CASSSDYEQYF. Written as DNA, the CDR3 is TGTGCCAGCAGTTCGGACTACGAGCAGTACTTC.

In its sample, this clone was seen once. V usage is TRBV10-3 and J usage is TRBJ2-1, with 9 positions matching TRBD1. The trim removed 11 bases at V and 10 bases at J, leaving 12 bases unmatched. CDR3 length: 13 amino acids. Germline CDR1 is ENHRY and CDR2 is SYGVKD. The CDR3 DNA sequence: TGTGCCCATCGACGGGACAGGGTCATCGAGCAGTTCTTC. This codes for CAHRRDRVIEQFF.

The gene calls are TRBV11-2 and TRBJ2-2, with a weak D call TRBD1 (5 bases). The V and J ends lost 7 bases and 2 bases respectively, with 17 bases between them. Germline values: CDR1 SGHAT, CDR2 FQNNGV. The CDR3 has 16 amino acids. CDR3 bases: TGTGCCAGCAACTTGCCCCAGGGCTCCAACACCGGGGAGCTGTTTTTT. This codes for CASNLPQGSNTGELFF. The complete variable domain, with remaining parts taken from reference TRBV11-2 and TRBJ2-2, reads EAGVAQSPRYKIIEKRQSVAFWCNPISGHATLYWYQQILGQGPKLLIQFQNNGVVDDSQLPKDRFSAERLKGVDSTLKIQPAKLEDSAVYLCASNLPQGSNTGELFFGEGSRLTVL.

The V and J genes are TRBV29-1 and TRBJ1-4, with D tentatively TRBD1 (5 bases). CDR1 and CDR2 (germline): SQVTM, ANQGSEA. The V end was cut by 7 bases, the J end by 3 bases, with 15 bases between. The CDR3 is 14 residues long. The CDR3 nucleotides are TGCAGCGCTGCCCCGGGGCTGGCTAATGAAAAACTGTTTTTT. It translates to CSAAPGLANEKLFF.

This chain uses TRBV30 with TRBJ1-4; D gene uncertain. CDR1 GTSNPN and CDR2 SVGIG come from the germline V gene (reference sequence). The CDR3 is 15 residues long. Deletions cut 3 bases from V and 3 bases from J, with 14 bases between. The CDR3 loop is CAWRSIYPANEKLFF. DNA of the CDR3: TGTGCCTGGAGATCCATTTATCCTGCTAATGAAAAACTGTTTTTT.

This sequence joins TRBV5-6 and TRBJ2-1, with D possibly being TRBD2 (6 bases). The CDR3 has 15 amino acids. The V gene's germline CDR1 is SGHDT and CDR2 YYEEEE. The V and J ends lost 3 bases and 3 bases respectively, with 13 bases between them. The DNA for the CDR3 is TGTGCCAGCAGCTCCGGGACTCATGGCTACAATGAGCAGTTCTTC. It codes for CASSSGTHGYNEQFF.

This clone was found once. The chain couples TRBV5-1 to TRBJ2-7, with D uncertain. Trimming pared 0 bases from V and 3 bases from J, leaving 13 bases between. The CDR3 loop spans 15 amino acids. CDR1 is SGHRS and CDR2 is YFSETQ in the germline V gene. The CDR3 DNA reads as TGCGCCAGCAGCTTGGACGACTCCCACGACTACGAGCAGTACTTC. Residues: CASSLDDSHDYEQYF. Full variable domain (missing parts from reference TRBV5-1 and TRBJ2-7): KAGVTQTPRYLIKTRGQQVTLSCSPISGHRSVSWYQQTPGQGLQFLFEYFSETQRNKGNFPGRFSGRQFSNSRSEMNVSTLELGDSALYLCASSLDDSHDYEQYFGPGTRLTVT.

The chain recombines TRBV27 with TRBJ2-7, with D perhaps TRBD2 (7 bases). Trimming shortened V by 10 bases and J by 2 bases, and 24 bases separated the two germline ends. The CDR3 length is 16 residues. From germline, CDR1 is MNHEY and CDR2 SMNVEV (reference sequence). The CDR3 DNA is TGTGCCATCCCTGGGGAGGGACACAGGACAGCCTACGAGCAGTACTTC. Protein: CAIPGEGHRTAYEQYF.